The source of this T cell receptor beta chain is a study of neurological immune-mediated disorders. The CDR3 loop spans 14 amino acids. With 6 bases removed from V and 8 bases from J, the gap between germline ends came to 20 bases. The germline V gene encodes CDR1 DFQATT and CDR2 SNEGSKA (reference sequence). This clonotype was seen at least ten times. Volunteers from a blood bank in Maryland, USA, made up the healthy controls. The authors produced cDNA by 5'RACE using 10-nucleotide random UMIs. From the 5' RACE reads, TCRdb called clonotypes with MiXCR, one entry per CDR3 protein. This table has 20,000 to 30,000 distinct CDR3 sequences, roughly 7% appearing once.

The clonotype was recovered from a woman between 35 and 50 years old in good health. This chain joins TRBV20-1 and TRBJ2-1, with D hard to call. The specimen was PBMCs. This chain's CDR3 is CSAPRARPPHEQFF. DNA of the CDR3: TGCAGTGCGCCCCGGGCCCGACCCCCCCATGAGCAGTTCTTC.